Listed here is a single T cell receptor beta chain. Its antigen remains unknown. The data stem from a study of Siglec-9 on CD8 T cells in melanoma. Overall study findings and caveats: Siglec-9 reportedly marks and regulates an effector memory CD8+ T-cell subset apparently accumulating in melanoma tumors.

This table comes from immunoSEQ multiplex PCR, and its TCRdb copy is limited to in-frame clones, with some not included. The table records around 35,000 clones, 80% to 85% of them present only once. CDR3 length equals 12 residues. Per the germline V gene, CDR1 is SGHTS and CDR2 is YDEGEE. Trimming took off 2 bases at V and 6 bases at J, with 6 bases between the two ends. The chain couples TRBV5-8 to TRBJ2-1; D call uncertain. Sequencing used Siglec-9- CD8+ T cells sorted from blood. The source of this sequence is a human donor in good health. The CDR3 DNA follows: TGTGCCAGCAGCTTTCGGCCCAATGAGCAGTTCTTC. Residues: CASSFRPNEQFF. The variable domain in full, with the rest retrieved from reference TRBV5-8 and TRBJ2-1, is EAGVTQSPTHLIKTRGQQATLRCSPISGHTSVYWYQQALGLGLQFLLWYDEGEERNRGNFPPRFSGRQFPNYSSELNVNALELEDSALYLCASSFRPNEQFFGPGTRLTVL.